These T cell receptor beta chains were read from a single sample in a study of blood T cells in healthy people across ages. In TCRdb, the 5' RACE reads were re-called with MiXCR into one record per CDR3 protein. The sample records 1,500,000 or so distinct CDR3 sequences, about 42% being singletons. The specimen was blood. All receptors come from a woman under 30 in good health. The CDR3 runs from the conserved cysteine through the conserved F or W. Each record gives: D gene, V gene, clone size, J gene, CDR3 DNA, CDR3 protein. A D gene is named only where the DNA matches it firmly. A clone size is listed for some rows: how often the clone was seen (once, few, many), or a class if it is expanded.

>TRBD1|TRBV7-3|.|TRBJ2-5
TGTGCCAGCAGCTTTGGGACAGTAGAGACCCAGTACTTC
CASSFGTVETQYF
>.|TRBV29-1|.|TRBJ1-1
TGCAGCGTTGCTGTATACACTGAAGCTTTCTTT
CSVAVYTEAFF
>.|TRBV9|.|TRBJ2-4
TGTGCCAGCAGCAAAAGACCCGGGGGCATTCAGTACTTC
CASSKRPGGIQYF
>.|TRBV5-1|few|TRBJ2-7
TGCGCCAGCAGCTCGGCAGGGCCGGCCTACGAGCAGTACTTC
CASSSAGPAYEQYF
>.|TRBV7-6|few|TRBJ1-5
TGTGCCAGCAGCTTAAGGCCAGCTCGCGTGATCAGCCCCCAGCATTTT
CASSLRPARVISPQHF
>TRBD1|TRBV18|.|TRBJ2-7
TGTGCCAGCTCACCAAGGGGCAACAGGGGTAAACACGAGCAGTACTTC
CASSPRGNRGKHEQYF
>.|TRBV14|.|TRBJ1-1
TGTGCCAGCAGCCAAGTGAGAAGGGAAACTGAAGCTTTCTTT
CASSQVRRETEAFF
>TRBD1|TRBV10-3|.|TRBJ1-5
TGTGCCATCAGTGAGTTTGACAGGGACAATCAGCCCCAGCATTTT
CAISEFDRDNQPQHF
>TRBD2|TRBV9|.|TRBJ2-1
TGTGCCAGCAGCTTACACGGGACTAGCGGGTACAATGAGCAGTTCTTC
CASSLHGTSGYNEQFF
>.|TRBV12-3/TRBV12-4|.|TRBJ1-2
TGTGCCAGCAGTTTAGTCGCGGCAGGGAAACTTCCCGACTACACCTTC
CASSLVAAGKLPDYTF
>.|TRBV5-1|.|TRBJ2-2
TGCGCCAGCAGTTTCCAGGAGAACACCGGGGAGCTGTTTTTT
CASSFQENTGELFF
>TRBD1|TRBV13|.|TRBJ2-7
TGTGCCAGTCAGTCGACAGGGGCCAACGAGCAGTACTTC
CASQSTGANEQYF
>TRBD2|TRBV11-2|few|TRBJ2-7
TGTGCCAGCAGCTGGCCTAGCGGGGGGAGCTCCTACAATGAGCAGTACTTC
CASSWPSGGSSYNEQYF
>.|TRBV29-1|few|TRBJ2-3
TGCAGCGCCCCGGACAACACAGATACGCAGTATTTT
CSAPDNTDTQYF
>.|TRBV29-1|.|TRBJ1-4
TGCAGCGTTGGCTCTTGGGCAACTAATGAAAAACTGTTTTTT
CSVGSWATNEKLFF
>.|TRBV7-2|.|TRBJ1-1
TGTGCCAGCAGCGTGGGACGGCCGAACACTGAAGCTTTCTTT
CASSVGRPNTEAFF
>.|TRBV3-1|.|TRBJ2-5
TGTGCCAGCAGCCACTCAATATCTCGGGTCCCCGGGAAGTACTTC
CASSHSISRVPGKYF
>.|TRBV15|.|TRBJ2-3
TGTGCCACCAGCAGAGATCGCGCAGGCACAGATACGCAGTATTTT
CATSRDRAGTDTQYF
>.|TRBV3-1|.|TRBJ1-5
TGTGCCAGCAGCCAAGCCCGGGTTCAGCCCCAGCATTTT
CASSQARVQPQHF
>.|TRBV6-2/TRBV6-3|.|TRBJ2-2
TGTGCCAGCAGTTACCCAGGTCGGATAGTCGGGGAGCTGTTTTTT
CASSYPGRIVGELFF
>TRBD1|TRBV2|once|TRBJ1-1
TGTGCCAGCAGTCTTACAGGGGGCGGGGGAGCTTTCTTT
CASSLTGGGGAFF
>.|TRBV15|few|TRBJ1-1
TGTGCCACCAGCAGTGGGTGGACTGAAGCTTTCTTT
CATSSGWTEAFF
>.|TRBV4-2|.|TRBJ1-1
TGTGCCAGCAGCCAAGAGGGGGCATGGGGCACTGAAGCTTTCTTT
CASSQEGAWGTEAFF
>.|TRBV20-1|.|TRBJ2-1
TGCGGTGCTAGAGACGGGAGAGAACACAATGAGCAGTTCTTC
CGARDGREHNEQFF
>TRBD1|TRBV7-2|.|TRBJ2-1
TGTGCCAGCAGCTTAGGGGACAGCCGCCTGGGAGAGCAGTTCTTC
CASSLGDSRLGEQFF
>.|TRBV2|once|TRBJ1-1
TGTGCCAGCGCCGGGACCACGGAGGACACTGAAGCTTTCTTT
CASAGTTEDTEAFF
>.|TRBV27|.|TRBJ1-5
TGTGCCAGCAGTTTTGAGGGAGGGTATCAGCCCCAGCATTTT
CASSFEGGYQPQHF
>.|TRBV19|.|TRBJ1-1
TGTGCCAGTATGGGCAGGGCCAATACTGAAGCTTTCTTT
CASMGRANTEAFF
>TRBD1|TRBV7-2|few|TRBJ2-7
TGTGCCAGCAGCTCCCGGGACAGGCCTTTCTACGAGCAGTACTTC
CASSSRDRPFYEQYF
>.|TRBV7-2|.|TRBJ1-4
TGTGCCAGCAGCTTAGACGGTGCAACTAATGAAGAACTGTTTTTT
CASSLDGATNEELFF
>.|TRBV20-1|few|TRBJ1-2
TGCAGTGCAAATAGTCGCTACACCTTC
CSANSRYTF
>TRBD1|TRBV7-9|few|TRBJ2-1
TGTGCCAGCAGCCTCACCGGGACAGGGGGCCATGAGCAGTTCTTC
CASSLTGTGGHEQFF
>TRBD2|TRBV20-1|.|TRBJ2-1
TGCAGTGCTAGAGGGGGACTAGCGGGAGGGTACAATGAGCAGTTCTTC
CSARGGLAGGYNEQFF
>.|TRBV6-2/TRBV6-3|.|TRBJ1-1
TGTGCCAGCTCCGGGGCGGCCGGGGACGCTGAAGCTTTCTTT
CASSGAAGDAEAFF
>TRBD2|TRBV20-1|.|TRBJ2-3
TGCAGTGCTGACGGACTAGCGGGGAGCACAGATACGCAGTATTTT
CSADGLAGSTDTQYF
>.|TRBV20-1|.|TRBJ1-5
TGCAGTGCTAGAAGAACACCAACTAGCAATCAGCCCCAGCATTTT
CSARRTPTSNQPQHF
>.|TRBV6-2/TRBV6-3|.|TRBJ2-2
TGTGCCAGCAGTTACATGCGGGTCCTCACCGGGGAGCTGTTTTTT
CASSYMRVLTGELFF
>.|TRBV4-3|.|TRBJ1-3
TGCGCCAGCAGCCTTACGACAGGCCCGGGGGGAAACACCATATATTTT
CASSLTTGPGGNTIYF
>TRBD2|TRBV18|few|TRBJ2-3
TGTGCCAGCTCACCATTGACTAGCGGGAGCACAGATACGCAGTATTTT
CASSPLTSGSTDTQYF
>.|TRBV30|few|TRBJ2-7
TGTGCCTGGAGCCTCTTTCTGGCGGGGAGCTCCTACGAGCAGTACTTC
CAWSLFLAGSSYEQYF